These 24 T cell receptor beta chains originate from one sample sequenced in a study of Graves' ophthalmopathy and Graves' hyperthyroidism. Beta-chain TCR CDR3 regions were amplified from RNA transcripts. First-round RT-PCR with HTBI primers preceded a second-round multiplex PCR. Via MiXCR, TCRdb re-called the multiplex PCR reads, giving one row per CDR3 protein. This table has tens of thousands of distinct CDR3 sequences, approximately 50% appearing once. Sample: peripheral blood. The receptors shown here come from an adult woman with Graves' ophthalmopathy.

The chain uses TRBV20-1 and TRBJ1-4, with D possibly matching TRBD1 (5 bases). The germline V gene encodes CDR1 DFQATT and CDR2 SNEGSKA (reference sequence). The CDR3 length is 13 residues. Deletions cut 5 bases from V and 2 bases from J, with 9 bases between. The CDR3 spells CSAPAGTNEKLFF. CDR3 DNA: TGCAGTGCTCCGGCAGGGACTAATGAAAAACTGTTTTTT.

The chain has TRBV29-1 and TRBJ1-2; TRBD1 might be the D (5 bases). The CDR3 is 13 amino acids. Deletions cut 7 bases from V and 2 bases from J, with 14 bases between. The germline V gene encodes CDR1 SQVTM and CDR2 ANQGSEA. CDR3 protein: CSERQLMNYGYTF. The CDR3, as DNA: TGCAGCGAACGACAGCTTATGAACTATGGCTACACCTTC. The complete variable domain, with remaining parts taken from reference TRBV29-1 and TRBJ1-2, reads SAVISQKPSRDICQRGTSLTIQCQVDSQVTMMFWYRQQPGQSLTLIATANQGSEATYESGFVIDKFPISRPNLTFSTLTVSNMSPEDSSIYLCSERQLMNYGYTFGSGTRLTVV.

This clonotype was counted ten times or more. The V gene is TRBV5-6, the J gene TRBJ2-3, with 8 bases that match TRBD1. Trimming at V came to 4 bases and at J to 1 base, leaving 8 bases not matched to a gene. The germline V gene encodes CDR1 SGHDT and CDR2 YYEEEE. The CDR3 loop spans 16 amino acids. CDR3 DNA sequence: TGTGCCAGCAGCCGATTTCAGGGGGCTGGCACAGATACGCAGTATTTT. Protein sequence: CASSRFQGAGTDTQYF.

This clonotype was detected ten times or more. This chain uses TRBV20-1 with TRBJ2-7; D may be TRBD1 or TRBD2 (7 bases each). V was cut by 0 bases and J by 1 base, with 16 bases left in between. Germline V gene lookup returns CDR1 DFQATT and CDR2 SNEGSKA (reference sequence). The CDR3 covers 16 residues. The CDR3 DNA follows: TGCAGTGCTAGAGACTCGGGGGGACAGCGGTCCTACGAGCAGTACTTC. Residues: CSARDSGGQRSYEQYF.

The CDR3: CSADDHRVFDYNEQFF. The CDR3 bases are TGCAGTGCCGACGATCACAGGGTTTTTGACTACAATGAGCAGTTCTTC. J is TRBJ2-1 and V is TRBV20-1, with a tentative D call TRBD1 (6 bases). The germline CDR1 and CDR2 sequences are DFQATT and SNEGSKA (reference sequence). This CDR3 is built from 16 residues. V was cut by 6 bases and J by 3 bases, with 21 bases left in between.

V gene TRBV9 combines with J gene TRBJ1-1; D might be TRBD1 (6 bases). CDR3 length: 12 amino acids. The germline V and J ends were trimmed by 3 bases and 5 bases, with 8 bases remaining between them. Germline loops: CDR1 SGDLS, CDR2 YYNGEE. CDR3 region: CASSEGGTEAFF. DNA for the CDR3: TGTGCCAGCAGCGAGGGGGGTACTGAAGCTTTCTTT.

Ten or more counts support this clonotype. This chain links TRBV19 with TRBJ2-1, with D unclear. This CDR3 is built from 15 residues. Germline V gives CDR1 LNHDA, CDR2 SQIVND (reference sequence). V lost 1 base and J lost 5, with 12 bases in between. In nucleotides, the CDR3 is TGTGCCAGTAGTATAGCCCATAACTACGACAATGAGCAGTTCTTC. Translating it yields CASSIAHNYDNEQFF.

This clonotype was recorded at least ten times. The CDR3 DNA is TGTGCCAGCGGGGAGGGGCTAACGTCCTACAATGAGCAGTTCTTC. Encoded protein: CASGEGLTSYNEQFF. V gene TRBV5-4 combines with J gene TRBJ2-1; 7 bases map to TRBD2. V dropped 7 bases and J dropped 1; count of bases not matched to a gene: 8. Per germline, CDR1 SGHNT and CDR2 YYREEE (reference sequence). CDR3 length: 15 residues.

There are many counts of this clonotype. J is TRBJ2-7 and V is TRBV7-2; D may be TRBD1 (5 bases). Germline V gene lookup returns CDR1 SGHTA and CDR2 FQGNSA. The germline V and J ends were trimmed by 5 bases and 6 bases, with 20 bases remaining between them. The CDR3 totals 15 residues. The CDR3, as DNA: TGTGCCAGCAGCCCGGACAAGGAATCGGTGGCCGAGCAGTACTTC. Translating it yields CASSPDKESVAEQYF.

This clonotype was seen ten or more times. CDR3 nucleotides: TGCAGTGCTAGACAAGGGACTTCCAGCTCCTACGAGCAGTACTTC. It is translated as CSARQGTSSSYEQYF. The chain employs TRBV20-1 and TRBJ2-7, with a tentative D call TRBD2 (6 bases). Germline CDR1 DFQATT, CDR2 SNEGSKA (reference sequence). The CDR3 loop spans 15 amino acids. Trimming took off 2 bases at V and 0 bases at J, with 14 bases between the two ends.

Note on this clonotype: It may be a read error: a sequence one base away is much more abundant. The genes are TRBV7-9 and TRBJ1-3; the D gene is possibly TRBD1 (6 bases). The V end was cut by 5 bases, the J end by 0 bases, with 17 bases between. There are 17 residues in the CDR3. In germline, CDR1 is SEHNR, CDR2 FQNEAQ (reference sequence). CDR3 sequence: CASSREDTGSSGNTIYF. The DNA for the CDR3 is TGTGCCAGCAGCCGAGAAGACACAGGGAGCTCTGGAAACACCATATATTTT.

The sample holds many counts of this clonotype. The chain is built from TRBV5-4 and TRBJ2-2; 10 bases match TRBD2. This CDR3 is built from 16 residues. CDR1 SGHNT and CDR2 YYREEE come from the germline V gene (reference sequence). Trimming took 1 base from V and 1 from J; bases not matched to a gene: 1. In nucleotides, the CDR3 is TGTGCCAGCAGCTTGAGGACTAGCGGGAACACCGGGGAGCTGTTTTTT. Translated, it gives CASSLRTSGNTGELFF.

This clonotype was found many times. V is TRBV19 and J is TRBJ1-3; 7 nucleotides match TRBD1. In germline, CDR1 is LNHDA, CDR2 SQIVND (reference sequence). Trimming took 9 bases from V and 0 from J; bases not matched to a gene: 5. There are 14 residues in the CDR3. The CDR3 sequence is CASGQVLSGNTIYF. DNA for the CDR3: TGTGCCAGCGGACAGGTTCTCTCTGGAAACACCATATATTTT. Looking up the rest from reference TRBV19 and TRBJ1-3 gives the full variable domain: DGGITQSPKYLFRKEGQNVTLSCEQNLNHDAMYWYRQDPGQGLRLIYYSQIVNDFQKGDIAEGYSVSREKKESFPLTVTSAQKNPTAFYLCASGQVLSGNTIYFGEGSWLTVV.

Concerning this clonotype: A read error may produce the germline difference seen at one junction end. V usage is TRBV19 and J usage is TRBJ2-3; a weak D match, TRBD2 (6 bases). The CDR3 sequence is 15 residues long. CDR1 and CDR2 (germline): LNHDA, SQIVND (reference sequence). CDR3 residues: CASRLFGGDTDTQYF. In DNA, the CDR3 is TGTGCTAGTAGGCTTTTCGGGGGAGACACAGATACGCAGTATTTT.

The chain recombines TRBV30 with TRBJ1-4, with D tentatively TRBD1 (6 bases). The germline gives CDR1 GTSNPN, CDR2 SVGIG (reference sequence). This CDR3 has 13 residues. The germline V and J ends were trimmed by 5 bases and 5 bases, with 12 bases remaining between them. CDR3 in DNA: TGTGCCTGGCAACAGGGACCGAATGAAAAACTGTTTTTT. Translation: CAWQQGPNEKLFF. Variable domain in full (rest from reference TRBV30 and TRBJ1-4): SQTIHQWPATLVQPVGSPLSLECTVEGTSNPNLYWYRQAAGRGLQLLFYSVGIGQISSEVPQNLSASRPQDRQFILSSKKLLLSDSGFYLCAWQQGPNEKLFFGSGTQLSVL.

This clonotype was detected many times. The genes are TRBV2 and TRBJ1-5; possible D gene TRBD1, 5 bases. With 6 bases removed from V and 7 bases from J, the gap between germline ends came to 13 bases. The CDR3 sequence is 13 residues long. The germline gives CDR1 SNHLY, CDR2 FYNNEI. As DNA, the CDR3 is TGTGCCAGCAGCATCAGGGTAACGCAGCCCCAGCATTTT. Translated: CASSIRVTQPQHF. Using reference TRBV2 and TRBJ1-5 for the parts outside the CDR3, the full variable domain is EPEVTQTPSHQVTQMGQEVILRCVPISNHLYFYWYRQILGQKVEFLVSFYNNEISEKSEIFDDQFSVERPDGSNFTLKIRSTKLEDSAMYFCASSIRVTQPQHFGDGTRLSIL.

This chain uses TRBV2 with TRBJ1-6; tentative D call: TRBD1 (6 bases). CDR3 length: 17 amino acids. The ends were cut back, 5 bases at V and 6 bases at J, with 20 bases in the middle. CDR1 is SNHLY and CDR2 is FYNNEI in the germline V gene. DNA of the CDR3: TGTGCCAGCAGTTTAAACGGACAGCTCTCTTTTAATTCACCCCTCCACTTT. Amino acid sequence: CASSLNGQLSFNSPLHF.

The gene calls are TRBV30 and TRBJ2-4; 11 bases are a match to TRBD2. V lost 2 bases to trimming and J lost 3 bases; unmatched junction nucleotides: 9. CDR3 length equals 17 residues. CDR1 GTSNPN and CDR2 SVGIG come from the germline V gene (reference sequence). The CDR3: CAWSRYTSGSGKNIQYF. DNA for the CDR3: TGTGCCTGGAGTCGCTATACTAGCGGGAGTGGCAAAAACATTCAGTACTTC.

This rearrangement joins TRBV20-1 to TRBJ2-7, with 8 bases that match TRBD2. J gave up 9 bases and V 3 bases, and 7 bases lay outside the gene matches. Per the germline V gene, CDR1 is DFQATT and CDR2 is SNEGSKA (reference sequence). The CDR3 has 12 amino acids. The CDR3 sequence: CSARGGAGGQYF. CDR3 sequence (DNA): TGCAGTGCTAGGGGCGGTGCGGGAGGGCAGTACTTC.

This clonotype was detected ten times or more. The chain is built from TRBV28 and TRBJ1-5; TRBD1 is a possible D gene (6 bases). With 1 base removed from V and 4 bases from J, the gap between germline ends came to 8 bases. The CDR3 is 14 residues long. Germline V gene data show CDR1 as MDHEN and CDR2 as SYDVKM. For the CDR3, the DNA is TGTGCCAGCAGTTTATTGGACAGTAATCAGCCCCAGCATTTT. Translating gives CASSLLDSNQPQHF.

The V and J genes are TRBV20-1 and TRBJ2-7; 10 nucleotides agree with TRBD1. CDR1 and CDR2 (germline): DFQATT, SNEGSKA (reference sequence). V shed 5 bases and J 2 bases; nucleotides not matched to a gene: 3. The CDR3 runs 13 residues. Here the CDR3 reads CSAVGQGAYEQYF. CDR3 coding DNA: TGCAGTGCTGTTGGACAGGGGGCCTACGAGCAGTACTTC.

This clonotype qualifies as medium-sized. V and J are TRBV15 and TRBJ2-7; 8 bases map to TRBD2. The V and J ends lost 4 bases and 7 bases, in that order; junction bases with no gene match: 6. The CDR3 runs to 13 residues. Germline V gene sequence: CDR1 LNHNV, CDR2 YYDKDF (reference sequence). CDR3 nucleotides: TGTGCCACCAGCAACTTCGGGGGGGAAGAGCAGTACTTC. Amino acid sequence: CATSNFGGEEQYF. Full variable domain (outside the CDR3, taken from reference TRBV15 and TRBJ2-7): DAMVIQNPRYQVTQFGKPVTLSCSQTLNHNVMYWYQQKSSQAPKLLFHYYDKDFNNEADTPDNFQSRRPNTSFCFLDIRSPGLGDTAMYLCATSNFGGEEQYFGPGTRLTVT.

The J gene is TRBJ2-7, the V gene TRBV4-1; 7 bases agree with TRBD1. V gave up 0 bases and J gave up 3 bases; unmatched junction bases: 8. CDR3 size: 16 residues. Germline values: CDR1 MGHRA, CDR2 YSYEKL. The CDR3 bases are TGCGCCAGCAGCCAAGAAACCGGGACAGCCTACTACGAGCAGTACTTC. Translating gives CASSQETGTAYYEQYF.

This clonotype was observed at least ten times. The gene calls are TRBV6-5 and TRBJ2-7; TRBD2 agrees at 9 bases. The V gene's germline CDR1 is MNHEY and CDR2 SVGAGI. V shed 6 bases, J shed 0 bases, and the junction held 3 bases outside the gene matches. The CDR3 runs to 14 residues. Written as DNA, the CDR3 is TGTGCCAGCAGGATAGCGGGAGCCTCCTACGAGCAGTACTTC. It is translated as CASRIAGASYEQYF.